One and the same sample provided the 21 T cell receptor beta chains below, sequenced in a study of PD-1 blockade in mismatch repair-deficient tumors. Sequencing used immunoSEQ multiplex PCR; TCRdb keeps in-frame clones, though not all of them. The data contain more than 50,000 clones, about 91% of them singletons. The material was peripheral blood, obtained 52 weeks after starting pembrolizumab. These receptor sequences come from an adult with mismatch repair-deficient cancer.

This chain's CDR3 is CASSLGQGALYEQYF. CDR3 bases: TGCGCCAGCAGCTTGGGGCAGGGGGCTCTCTACGAGCAGTACTTC. V is TRBV5-1 and J is TRBJ2-7; 8 nucleotides align to TRBD1. Per the germline V gene, CDR1 is SGHRS and CDR2 is YFSETQ. With V trimmed by 0 bases and J by 3 bases, 5 bases remained unmatched. The CDR3 extends over 15 amino acids.

This chain connects TRBV5-4 to TRBJ1-1, with a possible D match to TRBD1 (5 bases). Looked up from germline, CDR1 is SGHNT and CDR2 is YYREEE (reference sequence). This CDR3 is built from 16 residues. Trimming pared 2 bases from V and 0 bases from J, leaving 14 bases between. In DNA form, the CDR3 reads TGTGCCAGCAGCTTAACAGGCGGAGGGATGAACACTGAAGCTTTCTTT. Translated: CASSLTGGGMNTEAFF.

The CDR3 loop reads CASSFPGIRRETQYF. The CDR3 nucleotides read TGTGCCAGCAGTTTTCCTGGGATCAGGCGCGAGACCCAGTACTTC. This rearrangement joins TRBV28 to TRBJ2-5, with D hard to call. Germline V gives CDR1 MDHEN, CDR2 SYDVKM. The CDR3 is made up of 15 amino acids. V lost 3 bases and J lost 5, with 16 bases in between. The entire variable domain, with the rest obtained from reference TRBV28 and TRBJ2-5, is as follows: DVKVTQSSRYLVKRTGEKVFLECVQDMDHENMFWYRQDPGLGLRLIYFSYDVKMKEKGDIPEGYSVSREKKERFSLILESASTNQTSMYLCASSFPGIRRETQYFGPGTRLLVL.

The chain uses TRBV10-3 and TRBJ2-5; TRBD1 agrees at 11 bases. Germline V gene sequence: CDR1 ENHRY, CDR2 SYGVKD. This CDR3 contains 17 residues. V lost 1 base, J lost 3 bases, and 7 bases stayed unmatched. CDR3 sequence (DNA): TGTGCCATCAGTGAGTTCCGGCCGGGACAGGGGGAAGAGACCCAGTACTTC. Its protein is CAISEFRPGQGEETQYF.

V and J are TRBV28 and TRBJ2-7, with TRBD1 matching 10 bases. J was trimmed by 2 bases and V by 7 bases; bases with no gene match: 5. Germline values: CDR1 MDHEN, CDR2 SYDVKM. The CDR3 is 14 residues long. The CDR3 region has the DNA TGTGCCAGCACCTGGGACAGGGGACCCTACGAGCAGTACTTC. Its translation is CASTWDRGPYEQYF.

The chain joins TRBV4-2 to TRBJ2-5, with TRBD1 identical over 10 bases. CDR1 is LGHNA, CDR2 YNFKEQ, per germline. The CDR3 has 17 residues. V was pared by 6 bases and J by 3 bases, with 13 bases of the junction left unmatched. CDR3 amino acids: CASRGPNRDRGEETQYF. The CDR3 DNA is TGTGCCAGCAGAGGGCCCAATCGGGACAGGGGTGAAGAGACCCAGTACTTC.

The chain carries TRBV6-4 and TRBJ2-1; perhaps TRBD2 as D (6 bases). Germline V gene data show CDR1 as MRHNA and CDR2 as SNTAGT. CDR3 length: 13 amino acids. The ends were cut back, 1 base at V and 10 bases at J, with 11 bases in the middle. The CDR3 bases are TGTGCCAGCAGTGACTATGGGGGGTCGGAGCAGTTCTTC. This sequence encodes CASSDYGGSEQFF.

This clone was seen a single time. The chain joins TRBV7-9 to TRBJ2-2, with 9 bases fitting TRBD2. Germline V gene sequence: CDR1 SEHNR, CDR2 FQNEAQ (reference sequence). V lost 3 bases to trimming and J lost 11 bases; unmatched junction nucleotides: 4. The CDR3 extends over 13 amino acids. The CDR3 DNA follows: TGTGCCAGCAGCTTTGTAGCGGGAGTAGAGCTGTTTTTT. Its translation is CASSFVAGVELFF.

The chain links TRBV25-1 to TRBJ1-1, with D possibly TRBD1 on 5 matching bases. In germline, CDR1 is MGHDK, CDR2 SYGVNS. V was pared by 10 bases and J by 8 bases, with 20 bases between. This CDR3 has 13 amino acids. CDR3 residues: CATTETWGKEAFF. CDR3 DNA sequence: TGTGCCACAACCGAGACCTGGGGGAAGGAAGCTTTCTTT.

The chain recombines TRBV10-3 with TRBJ1-2; D ambiguous. Germline values: CDR1 ENHRY, CDR2 SYGVKD. Trimming shortened V by 6 bases and J by 1 base, and 15 bases separated the two germline ends. This CDR3 spans 15 amino acids. CDR3 residues: CAIRIEGRVNYGYTF. In nucleotides, the CDR3 is TGTGCCATCAGGATTGAGGGTCGGGTTAACTATGGCTACACCTTC.

The gene calls are TRBV27 and TRBJ2-7, with D unresolved. V was trimmed by 3 bases and J by 2 bases, leaving 8 bases between them. Germline V gives CDR1 MNHEY, CDR2 SMNVEV (reference sequence). The CDR3 has 13 residues. The DNA of the CDR3 is TGTGCCAGCAGTTTTGGTGAAACCTACGAGCAGTACTTC. Translated, it gives CASSFGETYEQYF.

V usage is TRBV28 and J usage is TRBJ1-3; D is perhaps TRBD1 (6 bases). The CDR3 consists of 15 residues. CDR1 MDHEN and CDR2 SYDVKM come from the germline V gene. V was shortened by 8 bases and J by 4 bases, with 18 bases between the two germline ends. The DNA for the CDR3 is TGTGCCAGCCCTTCCGGCAGGGGCCCAGGAAACACCATATATTTT. Amino acid sequence: CASPSGRGPGNTIYF.

The gene calls are TRBV7-2 and TRBJ2-1, with D perhaps being TRBD1 or TRBD2 (5 bases each). The CDR3 covers 16 residues. The germline V gene encodes CDR1 SGHTA and CDR2 FQGNSA. The V end lost 4 bases, the J end lost 5 bases, and 18 bases lay between the germline ends. The CDR3: CASSWGSWAKNNEQFF. DNA of the CDR3: TGTGCCAGCAGCTGGGGGAGTTGGGCTAAAAACAATGAGCAGTTCTTC.

The rearrangement links TRBV6-1 to TRBJ1-1; TRBD1 agrees at 8 bases. CDR3 length: 15 amino acids. Germline V gene sequence: CDR1 MNHNS, CDR2 SASEGT. V was pared by 3 bases and J by 3 bases, with 6 bases of the junction left unmatched. The CDR3 loop is CASSDPGGRYTEAFF. DNA for the CDR3: TGTGCCAGCAGTGACCCAGGGGGCCGGTACACTGAAGCTTTCTTT.

The chain couples TRBV6-5 to TRBJ2-5; D call uncertain. CDR1 is MNHEY and CDR2 is SVGAGI in the germline V gene. The CDR3 consists of 15 residues. V was clipped by 0 bases and J by 2 bases, with 10 bases between them. The CDR3 sequence is CASSYSLFSQETQYF. The CDR3 DNA reads TGTGCCAGCAGTTACTCACTATTCAGTCAAGAGACCCAGTACTTC.

V usage is TRBV5-1 and J usage is TRBJ2-5; possibly TRBD2 for D (5 bases). CDR1 is SGHRS and CDR2 is YFSETQ in the germline V gene. V lost 0 bases and J 7 bases, leaving 16 bases between the germline ends. There are 15 residues in the CDR3. As DNA, the CDR3 is TGCGCCAGCAGCTTGGTAGACTTGGGAGTTGGGACCCAGTACTTC. Protein product: CASSLVDLGVGTQYF.

This clone was seen more than once but under ten times. The chain joins TRBV11-2 to TRBJ2-7; the D gene is possibly TRBD2 (5 bases). This CDR3 is built from 13 residues. Germline CDR1 and CDR2: SGHAT and FQNNGV. Trimming took 1 base from V and 7 from J, leaving 11 bases between them. The CDR3 DNA reads TGTGCCAGCAGCTTAGGGGCGGGTAGAGAGCAGTACTTC. It translates to CASSLGAGREQYF.

The rearrangement uses TRBV28 and TRBJ2-7; TRBD1 matches at 10 bases. Trimming took 7 bases from V and 3 from J; bases not matched to a gene: 3. Germline V gene lookup returns CDR1 MDHEN and CDR2 SYDVKM. The CDR3 is 13 amino acids. The CDR3 DNA reads as TGTGCCAGCACCGGGACAGGGGACTACGAGCAGTACTTC. It yields the protein CASTGTGDYEQYF. The variable domain in full, with the rest retrieved from reference TRBV28 and TRBJ2-7, is DVKVTQSSRYLVKRTGEKVFLECVQDMDHENMFWYRQDPGLGLRLIYFSYDVKMKEKGDIPEGYSVSREKKERFSLILESASTNQTSMYLCASTGTGDYEQYFGPGTRLTVT.

Only one count was recorded for this clone. This chain connects TRBV19 to TRBJ2-2; the match to TRBD1 covers 9 bases. Germline V gene lookup returns CDR1 LNHDA and CDR2 SQIVND (reference sequence). The CDR3 consists of 16 residues. With V trimmed by 7 bases and J by 7 bases, 13 bases remained unmatched. This CDR3 reads CASTLRTGVRVGELFF. In DNA form, the CDR3 reads TGTGCCAGTACCCTCCGGACAGGGGTACGGGTCGGGGAGCTGTTTTTT.

The chain joins TRBV15 to TRBJ2-1; possibly TRBD1 for D (6 bases). V dropped 4 bases and J dropped 9 bases, with 10 bases sitting between them. The germline CDR1 and CDR2 sequences are LNHNV and YYDKDF (reference sequence). This CDR3 has 12 residues. In DNA, the CDR3 is TGTGCCACCAGCACAGGGGTTACTGAGCAGTTCTTC. Its protein product is CATSTGVTEQFF.

The table lists this clone with a count of one. The rearrangement uses TRBV6-5 and TRBJ2-2; 7 bases line up with TRBD2. The CDR3 extends over 12 amino acids. The V gene end was trimmed by 5 bases and the J gene end by 7 bases; junction bases not matched to a gene: 1. Per germline, CDR1 MNHEY and CDR2 SVGAGI. The CDR3 region is CASSPGGGELFF. The CDR3 bases are TGTGCCAGCAGTCCGGGAGGCGGGGAGCTGTTTTTT.